These T cell receptor beta chains were read from a single sample in a study of CD8+ T cells in alopecia areata. The data were produced by immunoSEQ multiplex PCR, yet TCRdb's version contains in-frame clones alone and is incomplete. The sample records some 130,000 clones, about 60% being singletons. The source was CD4+ T cells sorted from blood, collected at week 0. The receptors shown here come from a human donor with alopecia areata. Each CDR3 is given with its conserved first and last residue. D genes are given only for firm matches. A row's size may be missing; if present it is once, few, many or a size class.

clone_size: -; v_call: TRBV6-5; d_call: -; j_call: TRBJ2-4; cdr3_aa: CASSYSEFYHSIQYF; cdr3_nt: TGTGCCAGCAGTTACTCAGAATTCTACCATTCCATTCAGTACTTC
clone_size: few; v_call: TRBV10-3; d_call: -; j_call: TRBJ2-3; cdr3_aa: CAISEGMRISGTDTQYF; cdr3_nt: TGTGCCATCAGTGAGGGGATGCGAATCTCTGGTACAGATACGCAGTATTTT
clone_size: -; v_call: TRBV11-2; d_call: TRBD1; j_call: TRBJ2-7; cdr3_aa: CASSLRQGVNEQYF; cdr3_nt: TGTGCCAGCAGCTTAAGACAGGGGGTAAACGAGCAGTACTTC
clone_size: -; v_call: TRBV9; d_call: -; j_call: TRBJ2-3; cdr3_aa: CASSVGIRTQTDTQYF; cdr3_nt: TGTGCCAGCAGCGTAGGGATCCGGACTCAGACAGATACGCAGTATTTT
clone_size: few; v_call: TRBV15; d_call: TRBD1; j_call: TRBJ2-2; cdr3_aa: CATSRDREDTGELFF; cdr3_nt: TGTGCCACCAGCAGGGACAGGGAGGACACCGGGGAGCTGTTTTTT
clone_size: -; v_call: TRBV7-2; d_call: -; j_call: TRBJ1-2; cdr3_aa: CASSPHQANYGYTF; cdr3_nt: TGTGCCAGCAGCCCCCATCAGGCTAACTATGGCTACACCTTC
clone_size: -; v_call: TRBV6-6; d_call: -; j_call: TRBJ2-1; cdr3_aa: CASSYWPSYNEQFF; cdr3_nt: TGTGCCAGCAGTTATTGGCCCTCCTACAATGAGCAGTTCTTC
clone_size: few; v_call: TRBV5-1; d_call: TRBD1; j_call: TRBJ2-1; cdr3_aa: CASSAGQANTQFF; cdr3_nt: TGCGCCAGCAGCGCGGGACAGGCTAACACACAGTTCTTC
clone_size: once; v_call: TRBV5-1; d_call: -; j_call: TRBJ2-3; cdr3_aa: CASSLWGLSTDTQYF; cdr3_nt: TGCGCCAGCAGCTTATGGGGTTTAAGCACAGATACGCAGTATTTT
clone_size: few; v_call: TRBV2; d_call: -; j_call: TRBJ2-3; cdr3_aa: CASRDWGDTLDTQYF; cdr3_nt: TGTGCCAGCAGAGATTGGGGTGATACCCTGGATACGCAGTATTTT
clone_size: -; v_call: TRBV19; d_call: TRBD2; j_call: TRBJ2-7; cdr3_aa: CASSHGTSFSYEQYF; cdr3_nt: TGTGCCAGTAGTCACGGGACTAGCTTCTCCTACGAGCAGTACTTC
clone_size: few; v_call: TRBV29-1; d_call: -; j_call: TRBJ1-1; cdr3_aa: CSVEGYLNTEAFF; cdr3_nt: TGCAGCGTTGAAGGTTACCTGAACACTGAAGCTTTCTTT
clone_size: few; v_call: TRBV30; d_call: -; j_call: TRBJ1-5; cdr3_aa: CAWSVRENQPQHF; cdr3_nt: TGTGCCTGGAGTGTACGGGAAAATCAGCCCCAGCATTTT
clone_size: -; v_call: TRBV4-2; d_call: -; j_call: TRBJ2-5; cdr3_aa: CASSQGDFEETQYF; cdr3_nt: TGTGCCAGCAGCCAAGGGGACTTCGAAGAGACCCAGTACTTC
clone_size: -; v_call: TRBV2; d_call: TRBD1; j_call: TRBJ2-7; cdr3_aa: CASRTAGTGKGEQYF; cdr3_nt: TGTGCCAGCAGAACAGCGGGGACAGGGAAGGGCGAGCAGTACTTC
clone_size: -; v_call: TRBV29-1; d_call: -; j_call: TRBJ2-6; cdr3_aa: CSVELTGSGANVLTF; cdr3_nt: TGCAGCGTTGAACTGACAGGTTCTGGGGCCAACGTCCTGACTTTC
clone_size: once; v_call: TRBV5-4; d_call: TRBD1; j_call: TRBJ1-6; cdr3_aa: CASRPQGDNSPLHF; cdr3_nt: TGTGCCAGCAGACCTCAGGGGGATAATTCACCCCTCCACTTT
clone_size: -; v_call: TRBV29-1; d_call: TRBD1; j_call: TRBJ1-2; cdr3_aa: CSTRTGSYGYTF; cdr3_nt: TGCAGCACAAGGACAGGGAGCTATGGCTACACCTTC
clone_size: -; v_call: TRBV4-2; d_call: -; j_call: TRBJ2-6; cdr3_aa: CASSQVTLGANVLTF; cdr3_nt: TGTGCCAGCAGCCAAGTCACATTAGGGGCCAACGTCCTGACTTTC
clone_size: few; v_call: TRBV7-9; d_call: -; j_call: TRBJ1-3; cdr3_aa: CASRQQHSGNTIYF; cdr3_nt: TGTGCCAGCAGGCAACAGCACTCTGGAAACACCATATATTTT
clone_size: -; v_call: TRBV29-1; d_call: TRBD1; j_call: TRBJ2-1; cdr3_aa: CSVLREGQGNEQFF; cdr3_nt: TGCAGCGTTCTCCGAGAGGGACAGGGCAATGAGCAGTTCTTC
clone_size: few; v_call: TRBV29-1; d_call: -; j_call: TRBJ1-1; cdr3_aa: CSVAEWGANTEAFF; cdr3_nt: TGCAGCGTTGCGGAATGGGGCGCGAACACTGAAGCTTTCTTT
clone_size: once; v_call: TRBV5-4; d_call: -; j_call: TRBJ2-7; cdr3_aa: CASSLAGEQYF; cdr3_nt: TGTGCCAGCAGTTTAGCAGGGGAGCAGTACTTC
clone_size: once; v_call: TRBV25-1; d_call: -; j_call: TRBJ1-2; cdr3_aa: CASSGLGGISTF; cdr3_nt: TGTGCCAGCAGTGGACTTGGCGGGATCTCCACCTTC
clone_size: -; v_call: TRBV19; d_call: TRBD2; j_call: TRBJ2-6; cdr3_aa: CASSTSAGGAGANVLTF; cdr3_nt: TGTGCCAGTAGCACCTCCGCCGGGGGGGCTGGGGCCAACGTCCTGACTTTC
clone_size: once; v_call: TRBV5-6; d_call: -; j_call: TRBJ1-1; cdr3_aa: CASSFGSRTTEAFF; cdr3_nt: TGTGCCAGCAGCTTCGGATCACGGACCACTGAAGCTTTCTTT
clone_size: few; v_call: TRBV4-3; d_call: -; j_call: TRBJ1-5; cdr3_aa: CASSQEEGQPQHF; cdr3_nt: TGCGCCAGCAGCCAAGAAGAGGGCCAGCCCCAGCATTTT
clone_size: -; v_call: TRBV29-1; d_call: -; j_call: TRBJ2-7; cdr3_aa: CTPRYDEQYF; cdr3_nt: TGCACCCCTAGGTACGACGAGCAGTACTTC
clone_size: -; v_call: TRBV9; d_call: -; j_call: TRBJ2-5; cdr3_aa: CASSPRGLAQETQYF; cdr3_nt: TGTGCCAGCAGCCCCCGAGGGTTAGCTCAAGAGACCCAGTACTTC
clone_size: -; v_call: TRBV30; d_call: -; j_call: TRBJ2-7; cdr3_aa: CAWSGGRLHEQYF; cdr3_nt: TGTGCCTGGAGTGGTGGCAGGCTCCACGAGCAGTACTTC
clone_size: -; v_call: TRBV9; d_call: -; j_call: TRBJ2-3; cdr3_aa: CASSVGTLARGTDTQYF; cdr3_nt: TGTGCCAGCAGCGTAGGGACACTGGCACGAGGTACAGATACGCAGTATTTT
clone_size: -; v_call: TRBV7-2; d_call: TRBD1; j_call: TRBJ1-1; cdr3_aa: CASSYTTGITEAFF; cdr3_nt: TGTGCCAGCAGTTATACGACAGGGATCACTGAAGCTTTCTTT
clone_size: -; v_call: TRBV4-1; d_call: TRBD1; j_call: TRBJ2-7; cdr3_aa: CASSWGDRVGEQYF; cdr3_nt: TGCGCCAGCAGCTGGGGGGACAGGGTAGGCGAGCAGTACTTC
clone_size: few; v_call: TRBV5-1; d_call: TRBD2; j_call: TRBJ2-5; cdr3_aa: CASSLNAGGLETQYF; cdr3_nt: TGCGCCAGCAGCTTGAACGCGGGGGGGCTGGAGACCCAGTACTTC
clone_size: -; v_call: TRBV7-9; d_call: -; j_call: TRBJ1-4; cdr3_aa: CASSQGRAGEKLFF; cdr3_nt: TGTGCCAGCAGCCAAGGGCGAGCGGGCGAAAAACTGTTTTTT
clone_size: few; v_call: TRBV5-1; d_call: -; j_call: TRBJ1-1; cdr3_aa: CASSLALGTNTEAFF; cdr3_nt: TGCGCCAGCAGCTTGGCCCTTGGAACGAACACTGAAGCTTTCTTT
clone_size: -; v_call: TRBV23-1; d_call: -; j_call: TRBJ1-2; cdr3_aa: CASSQSSRTYGYTF; cdr3_nt: TGCGCCAGCAGTCAATCATCCAGGACCTATGGCTACACCTTC
clone_size: few; v_call: TRBV7-2; d_call: -; j_call: TRBJ1-2; cdr3_aa: CASSTQSSANYGYTF; cdr3_nt: TGTGCCAGCAGCACACAATCGTCAGCGAACTATGGCTACACCTTC
clone_size: -; v_call: TRBV4-1; d_call: -; j_call: TRBJ2-2; cdr3_aa: CASSHNYGGTNTGELFF; cdr3_nt: TGCGCCAGCAGCCATAACTACGGGGGAACGAACACCGGGGAGCTGTTTTTT
clone_size: -; v_call: TRBV11-3; d_call: -; j_call: TRBJ1-1; cdr3_aa: CASSPPVGVEAFF; cdr3_nt: TGTGCCAGCAGCCCCCCCGTGGGGGTTGAAGCTTTCTTT
clone_size: once; v_call: TRBV6-6; d_call: TRBD2; j_call: TRBJ2-5; cdr3_aa: CASSYPRGGVVETQYF; cdr3_nt: TGTGCCAGCAGTTACCCTCGCGGGGGGGTCGTAGAGACCCAGTACTTC
clone_size: once; v_call: TRBV4-1; d_call: -; j_call: TRBJ1-5; cdr3_aa: CASSQELVQPQHF; cdr3_nt: TGCGCCAGCAGCCAAGAATTGGTTCAGCCCCAGCATTTT
clone_size: -; v_call: TRBV2; d_call: TRBD1; j_call: TRBJ2-7; cdr3_aa: CASSATGGETYEQYF; cdr3_nt: TGTGCCAGCAGTGCGACAGGGGGCGAAACCTACGAGCAGTACTTC
clone_size: few; v_call: TRBV7-2; d_call: TRBD1; j_call: TRBJ2-7; cdr3_aa: CASSQQGQSYEQYF; cdr3_nt: TGTGCCAGCAGCCAACAGGGACAGTCCTACGAGCAGTACTTC
clone_size: once; v_call: TRBV7-2; d_call: TRBD1; j_call: TRBJ1-6; cdr3_aa: CASSIRDSNSPLHF; cdr3_nt: TGTGCCAGCAGCATCCGGGACAGCAATTCACCCCTCCACTTT